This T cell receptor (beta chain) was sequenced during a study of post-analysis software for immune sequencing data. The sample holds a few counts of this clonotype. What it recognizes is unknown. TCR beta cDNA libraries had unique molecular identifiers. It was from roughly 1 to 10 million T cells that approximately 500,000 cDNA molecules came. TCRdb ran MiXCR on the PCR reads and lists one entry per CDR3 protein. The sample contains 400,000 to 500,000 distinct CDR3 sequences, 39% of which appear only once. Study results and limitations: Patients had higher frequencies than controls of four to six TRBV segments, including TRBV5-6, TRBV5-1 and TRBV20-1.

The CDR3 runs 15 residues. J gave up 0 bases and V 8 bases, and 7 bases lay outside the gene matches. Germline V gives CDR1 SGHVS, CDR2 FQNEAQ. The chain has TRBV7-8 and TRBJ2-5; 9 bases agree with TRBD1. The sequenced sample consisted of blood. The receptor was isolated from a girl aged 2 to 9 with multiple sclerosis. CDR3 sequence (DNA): TGTGCCAGCTGCCCGGGACAGGGATACCAAGAGACCCAGTACTTC. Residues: CASCPGQGYQETQYF.